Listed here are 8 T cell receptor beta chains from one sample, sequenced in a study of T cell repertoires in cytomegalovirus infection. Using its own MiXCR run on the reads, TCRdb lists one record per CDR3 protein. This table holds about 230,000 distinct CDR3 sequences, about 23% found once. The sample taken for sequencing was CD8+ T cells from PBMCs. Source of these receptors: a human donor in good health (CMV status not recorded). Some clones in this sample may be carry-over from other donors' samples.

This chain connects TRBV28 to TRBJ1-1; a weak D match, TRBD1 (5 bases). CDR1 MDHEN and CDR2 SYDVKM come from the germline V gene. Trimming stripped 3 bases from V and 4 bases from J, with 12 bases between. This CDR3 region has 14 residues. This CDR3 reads CASSFRGLSTEAFF. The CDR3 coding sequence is TGTGCCAGCAGTTTTCGGGGGTTGAGCACTGAAGCTTTCTTT.

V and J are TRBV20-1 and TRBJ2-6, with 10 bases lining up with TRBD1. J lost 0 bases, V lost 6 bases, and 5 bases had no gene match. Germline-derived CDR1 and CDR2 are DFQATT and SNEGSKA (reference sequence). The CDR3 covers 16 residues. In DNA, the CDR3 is TGCAGTGCCGACAGGGGGCTAAGCTCTGGGGCCAACGTCCTGACTTTC. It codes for CSADRGLSSGANVLTF.

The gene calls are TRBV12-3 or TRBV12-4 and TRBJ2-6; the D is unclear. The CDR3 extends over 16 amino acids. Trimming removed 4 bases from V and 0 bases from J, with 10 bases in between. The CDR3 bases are TGTGCCAGCAGTTCACACCACACCTCTGGGGCCAACGTCCTGACTTTC. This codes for CASSSHHTSGANVLTF.

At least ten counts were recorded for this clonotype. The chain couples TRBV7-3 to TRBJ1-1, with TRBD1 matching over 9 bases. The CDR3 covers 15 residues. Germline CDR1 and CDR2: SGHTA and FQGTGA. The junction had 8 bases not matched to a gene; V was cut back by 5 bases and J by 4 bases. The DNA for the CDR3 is TGTGCCAGCAGCCCCTCGACAGGGGGATTCACTGAAGCTTTCTTT. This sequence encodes CASSPSTGGFTEAFF.

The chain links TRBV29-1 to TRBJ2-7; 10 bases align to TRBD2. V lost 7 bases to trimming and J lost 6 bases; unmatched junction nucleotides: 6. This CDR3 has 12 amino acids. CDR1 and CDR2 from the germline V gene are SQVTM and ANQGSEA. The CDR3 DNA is TGCAGCGCCACTAGCGGGGCCGGCGAGCAGTACTTC. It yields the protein CSATSGAGEQYF.

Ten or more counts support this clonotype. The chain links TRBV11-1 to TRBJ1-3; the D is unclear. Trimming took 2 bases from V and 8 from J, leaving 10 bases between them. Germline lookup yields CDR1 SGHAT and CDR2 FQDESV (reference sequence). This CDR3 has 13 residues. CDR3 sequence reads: CASSLKFSDTIYF. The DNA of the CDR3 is TGTGCCAGCAGCTTAAAGTTCTCGGACACCATATATTTT.

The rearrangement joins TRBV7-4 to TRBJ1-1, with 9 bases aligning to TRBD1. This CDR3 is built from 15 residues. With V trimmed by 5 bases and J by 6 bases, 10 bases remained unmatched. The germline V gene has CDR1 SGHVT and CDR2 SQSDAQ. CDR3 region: CASSPGDRVGAEAFF. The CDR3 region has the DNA TGTGCCAGCAGCCCGGGGGACAGGGTAGGCGCTGAAGCTTTCTTT.

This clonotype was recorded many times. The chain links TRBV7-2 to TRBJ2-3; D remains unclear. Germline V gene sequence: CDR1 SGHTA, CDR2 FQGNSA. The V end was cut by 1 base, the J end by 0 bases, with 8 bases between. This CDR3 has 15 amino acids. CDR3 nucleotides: TGTGCCAGCAGCTTAGACAACTGGAGCACAGATACGCAGTATTTT. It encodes CASSLDNWSTDTQYF.